The TCR beta chain described here comes from a study of PD-1 blockade in classical Hodgkin lymphoma. Study-level results: The baseline diversity of complete responders showed similarity to that of newly diagnosed patients. What caused the repertoire differences, perhaps disease activity or prior therapy, remains undefined. Newly diagnosed patients reportedly trailed healthy donors in baseline TCR diversity. CD8+ TCR diversity did not rise significantly by C4D1, unlike CD4+.

Notes on this clone: Its antigen is unknown.

With 7 bases clipped from V and 0 bases from J, the junction kept 7 bases outside the gene matches. Germline assignment: CDR1 MNHNY and CDR2 SVGAGI (reference sequence). This CDR3 contains 16 residues. Time point in this sample: cycle 4 day 1 (C4D1), after less than 7 weeks of nivolumab. Every patient relapsed after autologous stem cell transplantation, and brentuximab vedotin exposure varied. Sequencing was performed with immunoSEQ multiplex PCR; in TCRdb, only in-frame clones are kept and a portion is missing. The sample shows about 24,000 clones, roughly 86% of them seen only once. The sequence was obtained from a human donor with classical Hodgkin lymphoma. The specimen was peripheral blood mononuclear cells (PBMCs), collected before the fourth cycle of nivolumab. V usage is TRBV6-6 and J usage is TRBJ1-2; the match to TRBD1 covers 11 bases. The CDR3 DNA sequence: TGTGCCAGCACCGAGGACAGGGGGCCTCCTAACTATGGCTACACCTTC. It encodes CASTEDRGPPNYGYTF.